This TCR beta chain originates from a study of blood T cells in healthy people across ages. This clonotype has more than one count but fewer than ten. The study drew donors from healthy Caucasian individuals in Russia aged about 6 to 95. Total RNA, at least 5 micrograms per sample, was extracted from PBMCs. From germline, CDR1 is MNHEY and CDR2 SVGEGT. The trim removed 5 bases at V and 5 bases at J, leaving 7 bases unmatched. The CDR3 runs 15 residues. Primers used in a second PCR of about 7 to 11 cycles were a sample-barcoded 5' primer and a J-beta primer mix. Each cDNA was tagged by a template-switch adaptor containing 12 random nucleotides. TCRdb reprocessed the 5' RACE reads with MiXCR, giving one entry per CDR3 protein. Found here are over 600,000 distinct CDR3 sequences, over 40% of them singletons; the top ten hold around 32%.

The sequencing input was blood. The clonotype originates from an older man in good health. The rearrangement joins TRBV6-2 or TRBV6-3 to TRBJ2-3; TRBD2 agrees at 10 bases. The CDR3 region is CASSPAGGRGDTQYF. CDR3 sequence (DNA): TGTGCCAGCAGTCCAGCGGGGGGGCGTGGAGATACGCAGTATTTT.